This T cell receptor (beta chain) was captured by sequencing in a study of T-cell memory formation after mild COVID-19. Overall study results and limits: In pre-infection memory, a portion of responding clones appeared, which suggested that cross-reactive memory joined. Later expanders leaned CD4+, whereas clones that contracted between day 15 and 85 were balanced CD4/CD8. CD8+ contracting clones occupied EMRA, while CD4+ ones occupied mainly CM and EM.

Concerning this clonotype: The antigen is undetermined.

cDNA libraries for TCR alpha and TCR beta, carrying sample barcodes and UMIs, came from 5'RACE with constant-segment primers. TCRdb re-derived calls from the 5' RACE reads in MiXCR, one entry per CDR3 protein. This table has approximately 430,000 distinct CDR3 sequences, more than 20% appearing once. The V gene lost 6 bases and the J gene lost 8 bases, with 17 bases spanning the gap. Germline values: CDR1 MNHEY, CDR2 SVGAGI. The CDR3 runs to 14 residues. This clonotype was sampled from an adult woman who had mild COVID-19 (a few samples of this study predate the infection). Cell type and time point are not known. The sequencing input was PBMCs or a T cell subset sorted from them (not recorded which). The rearrangement uses TRBV6-5 and TRBJ2-1, with D perhaps assigned TRBD1 or TRBD2 (5 bases each). The CDR3 region has the DNA TGTGCCAGCAGCCCTCGGGACGCAAAGGATGAGCAGTTCTTC. It translates to CASSPRDAKDEQFF.